The rows below give T cell receptor beta chains drawn from one sample of a study of T cells after yellow fever vaccination. One entry per CDR3 protein, called by TCRdb with MiXCR from the 5' RACE reads. This table holds more than 300,000 distinct CDR3 sequences, roughly 10% found once. The sequencing here drew on CD4+ T cells sorted from PBMCs, taken 45 days after the yellow fever booster vaccination. The receptors derive from a man aged 18 to 30 who received the YFV17D yellow fever vaccine. The CDR3 runs from the conserved cysteine through the conserved F or W. Each record gives: clone size, CDR3 length, D gene, V gene, J gene, CDR3 DNA, CDR3 protein. The D gene is left open where the match is weak. Clone size is shown for a subset of rows, as once, few, many or a class of expanded clone.

size: -; length: 15; D: -; V: TRBV6-5; J: TRBJ2-5; DNA: TGTGCCAGCAGTAGAGGGGTGGGCGGAACGGAGACCCAGTACTTC; CDR3: CASSRGVGGTETQYF
size: many; length: 16; D: -; V: TRBV4-1; J: TRBJ1-5; DNA: TGCGCCAGCAGCCAAGAAACCGGGGCTCATAATCAGCCCCAGCATTTT; CDR3: CASSQETGAHNQPQHF
size: many; length: 12; D: -; V: TRBV5-4; J: TRBJ2-1; DNA: TGTGCCAGCAGCTTGAGGGGGGGTGAGCAGTTCTTC; CDR3: CASSLRGGEQFF
size: -; length: 15; D: -; V: TRBV7-3; J: TRBJ1-4; DNA: TGTGCCAGCAGCTTTACGGGAGCAACTAATGAAAAACTGTTTTTT; CDR3: CASSFTGATNEKLFF
size: -; length: 15; D: TRBD2; V: TRBV3-1; J: TRBJ2-5; DNA: TGTGCCAGCAGCCACTCCGGGACTAGCGTTGAGACCCAGTACTTC; CDR3: CASSHSGTSVETQYF
size: few; length: 15; D: -; V: TRBV6-2/TRBV6-3; J: TRBJ1-5; DNA: TGTGCCAGCAGTTACCGGGGGGAGGTAAATCAGCCCCAGCATTTT; CDR3: CASSYRGEVNQPQHF
size: -; length: 13; D: -; V: TRBV5-1; J: TRBJ1-2; DNA: TGCGCCAGCAGCTTGGCCGGGGAAAATGGCTACACCTTC; CDR3: CASSLAGENGYTF
size: -; length: 15; D: -; V: TRBV4-2; J: TRBJ2-5; DNA: TGTGCCAGCAGCCAAGATGGGGCGGGGGCGAAGACCCAGTACTTC; CDR3: CASSQDGAGAKTQYF
size: -; length: 14; D: -; V: TRBV6-5; J: TRBJ2-5; DNA: TGTGCCAGCAGTCCCAACAGGGTCCGAGAGACCCAGTACTTC; CDR3: CASSPNRVRETQYF
size: -; length: 15; D: TRBD2; V: TRBV12-3/TRBV12-4; J: TRBJ2-3; DNA: TGTGCCAGCAGTTTGGGACTACCATCCACAGATACGCAGTATTTT; CDR3: CASSLGLPSTDTQYF
size: -; length: 13; D: -; V: TRBV11-2; J: TRBJ1-5; DNA: TGTGCCAGCAGCTCGCAAGCCGATCAGCCCCAGCATTTT; CDR3: CASSSQADQPQHF
size: once; length: 17; D: -; V: TRBV19; J: TRBJ1-1; DNA: TGTGCCAGTAGTGTTCTCCAACGGGGAAGCATGAACACTGAAGCTTTCTTT; CDR3: CASSVLQRGSMNTEAFF
size: many; length: 13; D: TRBD1; V: TRBV11-2; J: TRBJ1-2; DNA: TGTGCCAGCAGCCAAGACAGGGGAGGTGGCTACACCTTC; CDR3: CASSQDRGGGYTF
size: few; length: 17; D: -; V: TRBV7-2; J: TRBJ1-3; DNA: TGTGCCAGCAGCTTCTACTCCACTACAGGGTCCGGAAACACCATATATTTT; CDR3: CASSFYSTTGSGNTIYF
size: -; length: 15; D: TRBD1; V: TRBV6-2/TRBV6-3; J: TRBJ2-3; DNA: TGTGCCAGCAGTACCCCGCGACAGGGAACAGATACGCAGTATTTT; CDR3: CASSTPRQGTDTQYF
size: -; length: 14; D: TRBD2; V: TRBV28; J: TRBJ2-2; DNA: TGTGCCAGCAGTCCAGCGGGGGGTACCGGGGAGCTGTTTTTT; CDR3: CASSPAGGTGELFF
size: -; length: 17; D: -; V: TRBV5-1; J: TRBJ2-2; DNA: TGCGCCAGCAGCTTGGTTGCTGGGGCCCCCATGACCGGGGAGCTGTTTTTT; CDR3: CASSLVAGAPMTGELFF
size: -; length: 14; D: -; V: TRBV5-1; J: TRBJ1-1; DNA: TGCGCCAGCAGCTTGATGGGGGGGGACACTGAAGCTTTCTTT; CDR3: CASSLMGGDTEAFF
size: -; length: 13; D: TRBD1; V: TRBV6-2/TRBV6-3; J: TRBJ1-5; DNA: TGTGCCAGCAGCAGGGGGAACAATCAGCCCCAGAATTTT; CDR3: CASSRGNNQPQNF
size: few; length: 17; D: TRBD1; V: TRBV7-2; J: TRBJ1-1; DNA: TGTGCCAGCAGCCCCCGGACAGGGGGCGCGGGGAACACTGAAGCTTTCTTT; CDR3: CASSPRTGGAGNTEAFF
size: few; length: 15; D: TRBD1; V: TRBV19; J: TRBJ2-7; DNA: TGTGCCAGTAGTAGGGCACCGGGACAGGGTTTTGAGCAGTACTTC; CDR3: CASSRAPGQGFEQYF
size: many; length: 12; D: -; V: TRBV28; J: TRBJ2-2; DNA: TGTGCCAGCAGAGGGAACACCGGGGAGCTGTTTTTT; CDR3: CASRGNTGELFF
size: -; length: 14; D: TRBD1; V: TRBV6-5; J: TRBJ1-4; DNA: TGTGCCAGCACTAAACTTGGACAGGAAGGCGGACTGTTTTTT; CDR3: CASTKLGQEGGLFF
size: many; length: 14; D: -; V: TRBV4-1; J: TRBJ1-1; DNA: TGCGCCAGCAGCCCTAGAGCTTTGAACACTGAAGCTTTCTTT; CDR3: CASSPRALNTEAFF
size: -; length: 14; D: -; V: TRBV19; J: TRBJ1-5; DNA: TGTGGCTCGTGCCGGGACGGCCGAAATCAGCCCCAGCATTTT; CDR3: CGSCRDGRNQPQHF
size: few; length: 16; D: -; V: TRBV4-3; J: TRBJ1-6; DNA: TGCGCCAGCAGCCAAGATGGGGCAGGGGTGGCTTCACCCCTCCACTTT; CDR3: CASSQDGAGVASPLHF
size: -; length: 13; D: -; V: TRBV7-9; J: TRBJ2-7; DNA: TGTGCCAGCAGCTTATTGCAGAATGACGAGCAGTACTTC; CDR3: CASSLLQNDEQYF
size: few; length: 13; D: -; V: TRBV2; J: TRBJ1-3; DNA: TGTGCCAGCATTGTCGGGGCTGGAAACACCATATATTTT; CDR3: CASIVGAGNTIYF
size: -; length: 16; D: -; V: TRBV28; J: TRBJ2-5; DNA: TGTGCCAGCAGTCGTCCGCGGGGTTACTTCCAAGAGACCCAGTACTTC; CDR3: CASSRPRGYFQETQYF
size: few; length: 16; D: TRBD2; V: TRBV5-1; J: TRBJ2-7; DNA: TGCGCCAGCAGCGCCGGGACTAGCGGGGGGGCTTACGAGCAGTACTTC; CDR3: CASSAGTSGGAYEQYF
size: few; length: 14; D: -; V: TRBV30; J: TRBJ2-3; DNA: TGTGCCTGGAGGGAGTTAACTAGCACAGATACGCAGTATTTT; CDR3: CAWRELTSTDTQYF
size: -; length: 16; D: TRBD1; V: TRBV28; J: TRBJ1-6; DNA: TGTGCCAGCAGTTCCGACAGGGGTCCCCCAAATTCACCCCTCCACTTT; CDR3: CASSSDRGPPNSPLHF
size: -; length: 15; D: TRBD2; V: TRBV7-2; J: TRBJ2-5; DNA: TGTGCCAGCAGCTTAGGTTCCGGGAGGCAAGAGACCCAGTACTTC; CDR3: CASSLGSGRQETQYF
size: -; length: 14; D: -; V: TRBV18; J: TRBJ2-3; DNA: TGTGCCAGCTCACCGCAGCGGGTGGCAGATACGCAGTATTTT; CDR3: CASSPQRVADTQYF
size: few; length: 11; D: -; V: TRBV11-2; J: TRBJ2-5; DNA: TGTGCCAGCAGCTATCATGAGACCCAGTACTTC; CDR3: CASSYHETQYF
size: -; length: 14; D: -; V: TRBV7-9; J: TRBJ1-3; DNA: TGTACCAGCAGCCTACAGGGCGCGGACGACACCATATATTTT; CDR3: CTSSLQGADDTIYF
size: many; length: 12; D: -; V: TRBV7-9; J: TRBJ2-1; DNA: TGTGCCAGCAGCCTACAGTACGGTGAGCAGTTCTTC; CDR3: CASSLQYGEQFF
size: -; length: 15; D: -; V: TRBV5-1; J: TRBJ2-3; DNA: TGCGCCAGCGGGTCAGGGGCCGTTGGCCCAGATACGCAGTATTTT; CDR3: CASGSGAVGPDTQYF
size: -; length: 15; D: -; V: TRBV7-9; J: TRBJ2-1; DNA: TGTGCCAGCAGCTTAACGAGGGGGGCAGCGGTTGAGCAGTTCTTC; CDR3: CASSLTRGAAVEQFF
size: -; length: 14; D: -; V: TRBV29-1; J: TRBJ1-5; DNA: TGCAGCGTTAGCCGGGGCCATAGCAATCAGCCCCAGCATTTT; CDR3: CSVSRGHSNQPQHF
size: -; length: 14; D: -; V: TRBV5-1; J: TRBJ2-3; DNA: TGCGCCAGCAGGGCGCTCGGGGTTTCAGATACGCAGTATTTT; CDR3: CASRALGVSDTQYF
size: few; length: 20; D: TRBD2; V: TRBV20-1; J: TRBJ2-6; DNA: TGCAGTGCCCCTACCCGACTAGCGGGGGGTCTAAGCTCTGGGGCCAACGTCCTGACTTTC; CDR3: CSAPTRLAGGLSSGANVLTF
size: -; length: 14; D: -; V: TRBV3-1; J: TRBJ1-5; DNA: TGTGCCAGCAGCCAAGATAAGGAGGGAAAGCCCCAGCATTTT; CDR3: CASSQDKEGKPQHF
size: -; length: 15; D: -; V: TRBV29-1; J: TRBJ1-3; DNA: TGCAGCGTTGTTGCCCCTCGTGGGACTGGAAACACCATATATTTT; CDR3: CSVVAPRGTGNTIYF
size: few; length: 17; D: TRBD2; V: TRBV13; J: TRBJ2-4; DNA: TGTGCCAGCAGGAAAGGGCGGGGGAGCTTAGCCAAAAACATTCAGTACTTC; CDR3: CASRKGRGSLAKNIQYF
size: many; length: 15; D: TRBD2; V: TRBV7-3; J: TRBJ2-1; DNA: TGTGCCAGCAGCTTAACGGCGGGCCTAGCGGATGAGCAGTTCTTC; CDR3: CASSLTAGLADEQFF
size: few; length: 15; D: -; V: TRBV7-9; J: TRBJ2-1; DNA: TGTGCCAGCAGGCCCAACTTAAGCTCCTACAATGAGCAGTTCTTC; CDR3: CASRPNLSSYNEQFF
size: few; length: 16; D: TRBD2; V: TRBV15; J: TRBJ2-1; DNA: TGTGCCACCAGCAGAGATCTCGGGACTAGGGGGGGTGAGCAGTTCTTC; CDR3: CATSRDLGTRGGEQFF
size: few; length: 13; D: -; V: TRBV6-1; J: TRBJ1-5; DNA: TGTGCCAGCAAAACGGAGAACAATCAGCCCCAGCATTTT; CDR3: CASKTENNQPQHF
size: -; length: 15; D: TRBD2; V: TRBV30; J: TRBJ2-5; DNA: TGTGCCTGGAGTCCGAGAGGCGGGGGGCTAGAGACCCAGTACTTC; CDR3: CAWSPRGGGLETQYF